Sequencing of this T cell receptor beta chain was carried out in a study of CD8 T cells in ankylosing spondylitis. Quantitative 5'-RACE with molecular barcodes generated TCR beta libraries. One entry per CDR3 protein results from TCRdb running MiXCR on the 5' RACE reads. The sample consists of tens of thousands of distinct CDR3 sequences, 3% of them appearing once. This clonotype has at least ten counts. Its matching antigen is unknown. Study conclusions and caveats: In reactive arthritis synovial fluid and blood, some motif variants had been reported before. Seemingly distinctive of ankylosing spondylitis blood was a TCR beta motif formed by eight highly homologous variants. From matched ankylosing spondylitis synovial fluid, disease-linked clones were reportedly recovered at significantly enriched levels.

What was sequenced was blood, either unsorted or a sorted T cell fraction (not recorded which). This sequence was found in a male donor with ankylosing spondylitis or in good health (not recorded which).

The CDR3 here is CASSAGQWEGETQYF. Written as DNA, the CDR3 is TGTGCCAGCAGCGCGGGACAGTGGGAAGGTGAGACCCAGTACTTC. V and J are TRBV9 and TRBJ2-5, with TRBD1 matching over 7 bases. This CDR3 is built from 15 residues. CDR1 is SGDLS and CDR2 is YYNGEE in the germline V gene. The V gene end was trimmed by 3 bases and the J gene end by 5 bases; junction bases not matched to a gene: 10.